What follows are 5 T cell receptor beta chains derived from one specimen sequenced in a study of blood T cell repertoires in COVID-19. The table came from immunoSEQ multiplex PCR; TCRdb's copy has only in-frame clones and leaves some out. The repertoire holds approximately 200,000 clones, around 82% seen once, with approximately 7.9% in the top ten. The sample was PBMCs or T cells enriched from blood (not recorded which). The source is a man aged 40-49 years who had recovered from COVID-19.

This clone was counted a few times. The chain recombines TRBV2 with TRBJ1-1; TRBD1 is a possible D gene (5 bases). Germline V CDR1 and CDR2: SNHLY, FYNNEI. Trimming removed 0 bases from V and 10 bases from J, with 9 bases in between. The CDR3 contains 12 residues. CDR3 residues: CASSEASTGAFF. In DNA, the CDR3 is TGTGCCAGCAGTGAAGCGAGTACAGGAGCTTTCTTT.

The CDR3 DNA sequence: TGTGCCAGCAGTTACAGGGGCCCGAATGAAAAACTGTTTTTT. This encodes CASSYRGPNEKLFF. J is TRBJ1-4 and V is TRBV13, with 7 bases lining up with TRBD1. CDR3 size: 14 residues. V lost 6 bases and J lost 5; bases outside the gene matches: 6. In germline, CDR1 is PRHDT, CDR2 FYEKMQ (reference sequence). Complete variable domain (other parts from reference TRBV13 and TRBJ1-4): AAGVIQSPRHLIKEKRETATLKCYPIPRHDTVYWYQQGPGQDPQFLISFYEKMQSDKGSIPDRFSAQQFSDYHSELNMSSLELGDSALYFCASSYRGPNEKLFFGSGTQLSVL.

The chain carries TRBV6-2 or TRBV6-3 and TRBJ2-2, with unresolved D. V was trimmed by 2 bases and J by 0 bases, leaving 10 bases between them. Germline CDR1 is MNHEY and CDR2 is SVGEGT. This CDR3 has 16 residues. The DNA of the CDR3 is TGTGCCAGCAGTTACGGTGGCAGAACGAACACCGGGGAGCTGTTTTTT. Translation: CASSYGGRTNTGELFF.

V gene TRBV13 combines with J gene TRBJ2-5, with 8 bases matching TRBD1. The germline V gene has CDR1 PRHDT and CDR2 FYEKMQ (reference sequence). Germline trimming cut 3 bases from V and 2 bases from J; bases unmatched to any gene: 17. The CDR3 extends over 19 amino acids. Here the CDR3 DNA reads TGTGCCAGCAGCTTTTATTCCCACGCCGGGACAGGACCTCAAGAGACCCAGTACTTC. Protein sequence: CASSFYSHAGTGPQETQYF.

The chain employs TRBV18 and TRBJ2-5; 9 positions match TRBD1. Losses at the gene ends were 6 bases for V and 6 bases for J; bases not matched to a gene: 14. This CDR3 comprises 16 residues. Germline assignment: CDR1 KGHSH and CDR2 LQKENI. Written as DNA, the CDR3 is TGTGCCAGCTCTCGAGCTGCCGGGACAGGGACGAAGACCCAGTACTTC. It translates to CASSRAAGTGTKTQYF.